The T cell receptor beta chain described here comes from a study of blood T cell repertoires in COVID-19. Study-wide background: Whether acute or convalescent, the COVID-19 samples came from the United States, Italy and Spain. PBMCs, B-cell-depleted T cells, or T cells were the source of the cDNA or gDNA that made up the material.

How the authors handled the data: Amplification with reference gene primers provided the estimates of nucleated cell counts. Using immunoSEQ multiplex PCR, the repertoire was profiled, and TCRdb retains in-frame clones only, with some absent. V and J calls and clone size are as listed in that table; D and trimming were resolved from the DNA. The sample gives about 260,000 clones, 75% to 90% of which show up once; about 9.1% is in the top ten. The V and J ends lost 5 bases and 7 bases, in that order; junction bases with no gene match: 11. This CDR3 comprises 15 residues. Germline V lookup: CDR1 LNHDA, CDR2 SQIVND (reference sequence).

The source of this sequence is a human donor in a cohort sampled during active COVID-19. Material: peripheral blood. V is TRBV19 and J is TRBJ2-1, with 7 bases identical to TRBD1. The CDR3 loop reads CASSPRTGWVNEQFF. The CDR3 nucleotides are TGTGCCAGTAGTCCTCGGACAGGTTGGGTGAATGAGCAGTTCTTC.